The sequence of this T cell receptor (beta chain) was determined in a study of sequential checkpoint blockade in melanoma. Treatment in this sample: randomized to nivolumab then ipilimumab (arm A) or the reverse (arm B). Sequencing was performed with immunoSEQ multiplex PCR; in TCRdb, only in-frame clones are kept and a portion is missing. The profile shows several thousand clones, roughly three fifths of them singletons. This clone occurred a few times. The TCR sequence derives from a human donor with melanoma. The sample consisted of CD8+ T cells sorted from blood (inferred from file names), taken from a patient given nivolumab and ipilimumab in sequence.

The CDR3 nucleotides read TGTGCCAGCAGCGTTAGCCTGATGAACACTGAAGCTTTCTTT. Translated, it gives CASSVSLMNTEAFF. The chain joins TRBV9 to TRBJ1-1, with no clear D. The germline V gene has CDR1 SGDLS and CDR2 YYNGEE. This CDR3 has 14 amino acids. V gave up 2 bases and J gave up 0 bases, with 8 bases separating them.